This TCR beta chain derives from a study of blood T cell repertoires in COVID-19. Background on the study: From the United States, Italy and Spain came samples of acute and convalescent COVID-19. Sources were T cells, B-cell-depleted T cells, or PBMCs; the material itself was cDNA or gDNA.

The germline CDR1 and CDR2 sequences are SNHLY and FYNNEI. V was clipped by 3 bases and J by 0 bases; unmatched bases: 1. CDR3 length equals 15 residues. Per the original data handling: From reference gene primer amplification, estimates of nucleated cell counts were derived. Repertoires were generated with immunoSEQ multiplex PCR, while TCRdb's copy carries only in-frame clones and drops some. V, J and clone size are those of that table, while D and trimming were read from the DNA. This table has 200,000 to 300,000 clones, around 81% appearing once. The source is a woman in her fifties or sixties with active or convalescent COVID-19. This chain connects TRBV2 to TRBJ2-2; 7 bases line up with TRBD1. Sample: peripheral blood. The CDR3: CASSERGPNTGELFF. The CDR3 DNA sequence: TGTGCCAGCAGTGAGAGGGGGCCGAACACCGGGGAGCTGTTTTTT.